This T cell receptor (beta chain) was observed in a study of T cell changes during pregnancy in multiple sclerosis. This clone has a handful of counts. Sequencing was performed with immunoSEQ multiplex PCR; in TCRdb, only in-frame clones are kept and a portion is missing. The data show 60,000 to 85,000 clones, around nine tenths seen once. The CDR3 length is 15 residues. Germline V lookup: CDR1 LGHNA, CDR2 YNFKEQ. V lost 0 bases and J 1 base, leaving 4 bases between the germline ends. J is TRBJ2-6 and V is TRBV4-2; D is unresolved. Sequences were derived from peripheral blood, sampled after pregnancy. This receptor was taken from a female donor in good health, enrolled as a control in a pregnancy study. Here the CDR3 reads CASSQDMSGANVLTF. The CDR3 nucleotides are TGTGCCAGCAGCCAAGATATGTCTGGGGCCAACGTCCTGACTTTC.